By share of the sample, the clone carrying this T cell receptor beta chain is medium-sized. V was clipped by 5 bases and J by 3 bases; unmatched bases: 7. Germline loops: CDR1 SGHTA, CDR2 FQGTGA. The CDR3 loop spans 15 amino acids. This entry is derived from a study of type 1 regulatory T cells. Looking at the study overall: T-allo10 is an in vitro-generated, Tr1-enriched CD4 T cell product specific for alloantigen.

In TCRdb, the reads were re-called with MiXCR into one record per CDR3 protein. The sample lists roughly 20,000 distinct CDR3 sequences; 10% were seen once. Sequenced material: CD4+ T cells, either the whole sample or a sorted fraction (not recorded which). This chain uses TRBV7-3 with TRBJ2-3; 8 positions match TRBD1. This TCR was recovered from a human donor in good health. CDR3 nucleotides: TGTGCCAGCAGCGCAACAGGGGGGAGAACAGATACGCAGTATTTT. Protein sequence: CASSATGGRTDTQYF.